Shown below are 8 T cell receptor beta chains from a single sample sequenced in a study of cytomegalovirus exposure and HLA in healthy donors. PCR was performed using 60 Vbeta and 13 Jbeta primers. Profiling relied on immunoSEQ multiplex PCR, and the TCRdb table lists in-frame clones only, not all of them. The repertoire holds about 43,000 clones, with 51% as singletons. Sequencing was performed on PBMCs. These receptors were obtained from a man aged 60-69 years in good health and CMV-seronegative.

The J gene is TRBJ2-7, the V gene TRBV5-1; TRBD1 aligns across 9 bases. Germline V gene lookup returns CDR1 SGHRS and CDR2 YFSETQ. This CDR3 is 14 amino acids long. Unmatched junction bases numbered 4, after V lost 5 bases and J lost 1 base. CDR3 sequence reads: CASRPQGASYEQYF. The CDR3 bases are TGCGCCAGCAGGCCACAGGGGGCTTCCTACGAGCAGTACTTC.

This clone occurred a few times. CDR3 DNA sequence: TGCAGCGCTGTGGGCGACCGTCAGGACTATGGCTACACCTTC. Its translation: CSAVGDRQDYGYTF. The V call is TRBV29-1, the J call TRBJ1-2; D is unresolved. This CDR3 has 14 amino acids. V was trimmed by 7 bases and J by 3 bases, leaving 18 bases between them. CDR1 and CDR2 from the germline V gene are SQVTM and ANQGSEA.

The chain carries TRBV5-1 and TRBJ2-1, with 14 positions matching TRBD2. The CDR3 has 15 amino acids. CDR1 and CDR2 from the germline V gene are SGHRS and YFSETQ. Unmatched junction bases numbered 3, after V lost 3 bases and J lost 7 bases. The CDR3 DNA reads TGCGCCAGCAGCTCGGGACTAGCGGGAGTAAATGAGCAGTTCTTC. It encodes CASSSGLAGVNEQFF.

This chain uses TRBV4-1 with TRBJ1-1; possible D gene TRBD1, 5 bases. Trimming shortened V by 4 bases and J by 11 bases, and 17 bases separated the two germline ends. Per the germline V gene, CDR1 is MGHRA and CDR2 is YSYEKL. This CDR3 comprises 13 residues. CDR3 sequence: CASSLHFGGDAFF. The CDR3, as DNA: TGCGCCAGCAGCCTCCACTTCGGGGGAGACGCTTTCTTT.

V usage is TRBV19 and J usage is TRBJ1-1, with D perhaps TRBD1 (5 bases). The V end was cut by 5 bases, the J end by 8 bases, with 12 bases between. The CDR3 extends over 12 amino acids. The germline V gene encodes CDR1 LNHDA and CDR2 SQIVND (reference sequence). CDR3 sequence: CASSGGAREAFF. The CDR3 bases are TGTGCCAGTAGTGGAGGGGCAAGGGAAGCTTTCTTT.

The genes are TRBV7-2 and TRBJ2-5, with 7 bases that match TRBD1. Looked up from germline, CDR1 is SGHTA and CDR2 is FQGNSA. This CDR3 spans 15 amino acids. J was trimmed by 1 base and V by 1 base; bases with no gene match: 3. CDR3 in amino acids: CASSLGAGGQETQYF. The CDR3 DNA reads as TGTGCCAGCAGCTTAGGAGCAGGGGGCCAAGAGACCCAGTACTTC. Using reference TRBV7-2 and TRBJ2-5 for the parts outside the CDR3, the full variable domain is GAGVSQSPSNKVTEKGKDVELRCDPISGHTALYWYRQSLGQGLEFLIYFQGNSAPDKSGLPSDRFSAERTGGSVSTLTIQRTQQEDSAVYLCASSLGAGGQETQYFGPGTRLLVL.

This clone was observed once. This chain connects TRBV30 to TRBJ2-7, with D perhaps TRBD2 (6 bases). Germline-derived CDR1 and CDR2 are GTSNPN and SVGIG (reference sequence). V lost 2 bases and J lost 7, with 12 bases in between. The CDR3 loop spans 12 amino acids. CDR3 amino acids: CAWSPRAGEQYF. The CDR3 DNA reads TGTGCCTGGAGTCCCAGGGCGGGGGAGCAGTACTTC.

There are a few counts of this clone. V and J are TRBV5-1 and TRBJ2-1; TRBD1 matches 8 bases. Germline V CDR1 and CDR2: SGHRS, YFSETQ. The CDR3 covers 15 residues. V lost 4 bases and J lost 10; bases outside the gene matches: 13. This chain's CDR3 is CASSPGTGQWWEQFF. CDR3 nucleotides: TGCGCCAGCAGCCCCGGGACAGGACAATGGTGGGAGCAGTTCTTC. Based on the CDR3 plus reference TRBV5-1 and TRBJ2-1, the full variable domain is KAGVTQTPRYLIKTRGQQVTLSCSPISGHRSVSWYQQTPGQGLQFLFEYFSETQRNKGNFPGRFSGRQFSNSRSEMNVSTLELGDSALYLCASSPGTGQWWEQFFGPGTRLTVL.